A selection of T cell receptor beta chains follows, all from one sample in a study of blood T cells in healthy people across ages. From the 5' RACE reads, TCRdb called clonotypes with MiXCR, one entry per CDR3 protein. The sample records roughly 1.9 million distinct CDR3 sequences, around 42% being singletons. Sequencing used blood. The receptors shown here come from a human donor in good health. CDR3s include the opening cysteine and the closing phenylalanine or tryptophan. Not every row has a clone size; where given, it reads once, few, many or a size class.

clone_size v_call cdr3_aa
few TRBV7-8 CASSLEGDLYEQYF
. TRBV5-1 CASSLGLRGLATYEQYF
. TRBV13 CASSPSGGGFNYGYTF
few TRBV5-1 CASGTGTTIYNEQFF
. TRBV7-2 CASILAGTRPYF
. TRBV7-3 CASSLSRISPAGTEAFF
. TRBV3-1 CASSQQAGTETQYF
few TRBV20-1 CSASGQGVYNEQFF
many TRBV3-1 CASSQGDYGYTF
few TRBV20-1 CSASQLTNEKLFF
few TRBV29-1 CSVEDLLNTEAFF
few TRBV28 CASSISQDRNSYEQYF
few TRBV20-1 CSATRNRLRAYEQYF
. TRBV29-1 CSVEPPGGEQYF
. TRBV6-2/TRBV6-3 CASDTGGRRNEQFF
. TRBV10-3 CAISETRDRGSYEQYF
. TRBV4-1 CASSQDHGKQFF
. TRBV7-2 CASNKEGPGANVLTF
. TRBV28 CASSFETEVYEQYF
few TRBV4-1 CASSLLRTDPNEKLFF
. TRBV18 CASSPWGRNYNEQFF
few TRBV12-3/TRBV12-4 CASHIGGGTEAFF
. TRBV9 CASSVITGTTDTQYF
many TRBV7-2 CASSAKGHQYTF
few TRBV7-2 CASSFDGYSGNTIYF
. TRBV6-1 CASYLQRFYGYTF
. TRBV6-6 CASRYSFGNTEAFF
. TRBV9 CASSPLDSPDTLHF
. TRBV9 CASSVEDSYSPLHF
few TRBV29-1 CSVEGQGANEKLFF
. TRBV5-1 CAGSRTSQGNSPLHF
. TRBV10-3 CATSGKQFDYNSPLHF
few TRBV7-2 CASRFGQGEGYTF
. TRBV29-1 CSVERQGAYNEQFF
. TRBV10-3 CAISVSSGGTDTQYF
. TRBV7-9 CASSNSTSLFTDTQYF
. TRBV5-1 CASSLAPGQGGSEKLFF
few TRBV30 CAWSESSYNEQFF
few TRBV3-1 CASSRGTSVWEQYF